Following are 22 T cell receptor beta chains from one sample sequenced in a study of blood T cells in healthy people across ages. A second PCR of 7 to 11 cycles used a sample-barcoded 5' primer and a J-beta primer mix. TCRdb ran MiXCR on the 5' RACE reads and lists one entry per CDR3 protein. The sample carries about 1.1 million distinct CDR3 sequences, more than 30% recorded once. Sequencing used blood. These receptors were taken from a man aged 18 to 30 in good health.

Details on this clonotype: The junction differs from germline at one of its ends, possibly a read error. The rearrangement uses TRBV14 and TRBJ1-2, with a possible D match to TRBD1 (6 bases). The CDR3 runs to 16 residues. In germline, CDR1 is SGHDN, CDR2 FVKESK. CDR3 sequence (DNA): TGTGCCGGCAGCCCTGATCGGGGGGCATTAAACTATGGCTACACCTTC. It specifies CAGSPDRGALNYGYTF.

This chain joins TRBV20-1 and TRBJ1-1; a possible D gene is TRBD1 (5 bases). Looked up from germline, CDR1 is DFQATT and CDR2 is SNEGSKA (reference sequence). Trimming cost V 5 bases and J 4 bases, with 20 bases left between them. The CDR3 spans 15 residues. The CDR3 is CSAWGRGREGTEAFF. The CDR3 nucleotides are TGCAGTGCTTGGGGGAGGGGCAGAGAGGGCACTGAAGCTTTCTTT.

This chain joins TRBV7-2 and TRBJ1-5; D not resolved. The CDR3 runs to 17 residues. The germline CDR1 and CDR2 sequences are SGHTA and FQGNSA. V shed 0 bases and J shed 0 bases, with 12 bases lying between them. The CDR3 loop is CASSLAGIRYSNQPQHF. CDR3 coding DNA: TGTGCCAGCAGCTTAGCGGGTATTAGGTATAGCAATCAGCCCCAGCATTTT.

V gene TRBV9 combines with J gene TRBJ2-1, with TRBD1 as a possible D gene (6 bases). Germline values: CDR1 SGDLS, CDR2 YYNGEE. The V end lost 4 bases, the J end lost 3 bases, and 11 bases lay between the germline ends. The CDR3 is 14 residues long. The CDR3 nucleotides read TGTGCCAGCAGCTCCCGGACAGACTACAATGAGCAGTTCTTC. It specifies CASSSRTDYNEQFF.

For this clonotype: One end of the junction fails to match germline, which may point to a read error. The chain carries TRBV24-1 and TRBJ2-2, with D tentatively TRBD1 or TRBD2 (5 bases each). CDR1 KGHDR and CDR2 SFDVKD come from the germline V gene. The CDR3 loop spans 14 amino acids. The DNA for the CDR3 is TGTGCCACCAGTGACGCAGGGAACGCCGGGGAACTGTTTTTT. Translating gives CATSDAGNAGELFF.

DNA for the CDR3: TGTGCCAGCAGTGAATATTTGGGACAGGGGTCCTACAATGAGCAGTTCTTC. It translates to CASSEYLGQGSYNEQFF. This chain joins TRBV25-1 and TRBJ2-1; 10 positions match TRBD1. The junction had 3 bases not matched to a gene; V was cut back by 0 bases and J by 1 base. Germline V gene sequence: CDR1 MGHDK, CDR2 SYGVNS. The CDR3 consists of 17 residues.

This clonotype was seen a handful of times. The V call is TRBV27, the J call TRBJ2-7; D remains ambiguous. CDR3 length equals 14 residues. The germline V and J ends were trimmed by 4 bases and 2 bases, with 12 bases remaining between them. Germline V gene sequence: CDR1 MNHEY, CDR2 SMNVEV (reference sequence). The DNA of the CDR3 is TGTGCCAGCAGTTCCGCAGGTCCTCCCTACGAGCAGTACTTC. Translated: CASSSAGPPYEQYF.

CDR3 sequence reads: CAISEGQTQFF. The CDR3 nucleotides read TGTGCCATCAGTGAAGGCCAGACCCAGTTCTTC. This chain connects TRBV10-3 to TRBJ2-1; no definite D call. The CDR3 covers 11 residues. Deletions cut 3 bases from V and 13 bases from J, with 10 bases between. The germline V gene has CDR1 ENHRY and CDR2 SYGVKD.

The sample holds a few counts of this clonotype. The rearrangement joins TRBV20-1 to TRBJ2-7; no definite D call. Germline V gene sequence: CDR1 DFQATT, CDR2 SNEGSKA (reference sequence). The V and J ends lost 3 bases and 2 bases respectively, with 11 bases between them. This CDR3 has 13 residues. Written as DNA, the CDR3 is TGCAGTGCTAGCGTGCGGCAGCCCTACGAGCAGTACTTC. It is translated as CSASVRQPYEQYF.

This chain uses TRBV29-1 with TRBJ1-2; D remains unclear. The CDR3 runs 12 residues. Trimming stripped 5 bases from V and 4 bases from J, with 11 bases between. CDR1 is SQVTM, CDR2 ANQGSEA, per germline. CDR3 region: CSVWQETYGYTF. The CDR3 nucleotides are TGCAGCGTTTGGCAGGAAACCTATGGCTACACCTTC.

There are a few counts of this clonotype. The chain carries TRBV9 and TRBJ2-1, with a weak D call TRBD1 (6 bases). The V gene's germline CDR1 is SGDLS and CDR2 YYNGEE. This CDR3 is 16 amino acids long. V lost 0 bases, J lost 7 bases, and 17 bases lay in between. CDR3 coding DNA: TGTGCCAGCAGCGTAGGGGGACAAGCAGGTAGGAATGAGCAGTTCTTC. It encodes CASSVGGQAGRNEQFF.

The rearrangement joins TRBV4-3 to TRBJ1-1; no reliable D call. The CDR3 spans 14 residues. Trimming cost V 3 bases and J 7 bases, with 15 bases left between them. From germline, CDR1 is LGHNA and CDR2 YSLEER. CDR3 DNA: TGCGCCAGCAGCCAGGATCTGGGTGGCGGTGAAGCTTTCTTT. It is translated as CASSQDLGGGEAFF.

The chain carries TRBV29-1 and TRBJ2-2; D tentatively fits TRBD1 or TRBD2 (6 bases each). The V gene lost 7 bases and the J gene lost 6 bases, with 12 bases spanning the gap. The CDR3 consists of 12 residues. Germline lookup yields CDR1 SQVTM and CDR2 ANQGSEA. The chain's CDR3 is CSGGDNPGELFF. For the CDR3, the DNA is TGCAGCGGCGGGGACAACCCCGGGGAGCTGTTTTTT.

This chain joins TRBV7-2 and TRBJ2-1, with D perhaps given as TRBD1 or TRBD2 (5 bases each). The CDR3 totals 15 residues. Trimming shortened V by 1 base and J by 2 bases, and 9 bases separated the two germline ends. The germline gives CDR1 SGHTA, CDR2 FQGNSA. CDR3 in DNA: TGTGCCAGCAGCTTAGTTGTGGGGGCCTACAATGAGCAGTTCTTC. It yields the protein CASSLVVGAYNEQFF.

This clonotype was recorded many times. The chain links TRBV7-2 to TRBJ2-3; D gene ambiguous. Trimming left V 4 bases short and J 6 bases short, with 17 bases between. CDR3 length: 15 residues. CDR1 and CDR2 (germline): SGHTA, FQGNSA. The CDR3 protein is CASSSGRTNQDTQYF. DNA of the CDR3: TGTGCCAGCAGCTCCGGGCGGACGAATCAGGATACGCAGTATTTT.

The chain carries TRBV7-6 and TRBJ2-1, with 12 bases fitting TRBD2. The CDR3 consists of 17 residues. Losses at the gene ends were 1 base for V and 4 bases for J; bases not matched to a gene: 5. CDR1 and CDR2 from the germline V gene are SGHVS and FNYEAQ. CDR3 bases: TGTGCCAGCAGCTTAGGACTAGCGGGGGCGCAATACAATGAGCAGTTCTTC. Amino acids: CASSLGLAGAQYNEQFF.

Regarding this clonotype: Given a much more abundant clone one base away, this may be a read error. The chain has TRBV28 and TRBJ2-7; the D gene is possibly TRBD1 (5 bases). Germline assignment: CDR1 MDHEN and CDR2 SYDVKM. The CDR3 totals 14 residues. For the CDR3, the DNA is TGTGCCAGCAGAAGGACAAGGAACTCCTACGGGCAGTACTTC. It encodes CASRRTRNSYGQYF.

The genes are TRBV20-1 and TRBJ1-4; D uncertain. There are 15 residues in the CDR3. The germline gives CDR1 DFQATT, CDR2 SNEGSKA (reference sequence). V gave up 2 bases and J gave up 9 bases, with 19 bases separating them. The CDR3 loop reads CSARWNDGVAQKLFF. As DNA, the CDR3 is TGCAGTGCTAGATGGAACGACGGGGTGGCTCAAAAACTGTTTTTT.

In this sample, this clonotype turned up a few times. The chain has TRBV7-9 and TRBJ2-1, with TRBD1 identical over 9 bases. The CDR3 runs to 16 residues. V was clipped by 4 bases and J by 3 bases; unmatched bases: 7. Germline CDR1 and CDR2: SEHNR and FQNEAQ (reference sequence). CDR3 nucleotide sequence: TGTGCCAGCAGCTACCACCGGGACAGGGACTACAATGAGCAGTTCTTC. Encoded protein: CASSYHRDRDYNEQFF.

The V call is TRBV4-2, the J call TRBJ2-7, with TRBD2 matching over 8 bases. The germline gives CDR1 LGHNA, CDR2 YNFKEQ. CDR3 size: 13 residues. V lost 6 bases to trimming and J lost 2 bases; unmatched junction nucleotides: 3. CDR3 loop: CASSKGLAYEQYF. As DNA, the CDR3 is TGTGCCAGCAGTAAGGGACTAGCCTACGAGCAGTACTTC.

This clonotype was seen a handful of times. The chain combines TRBV20-1 with TRBJ2-5; D gene uncertain. The CDR3 totals 13 residues. CDR1 DFQATT and CDR2 SNEGSKA come from the germline V gene (reference sequence). V was trimmed by 2 bases and J by 7 bases, leaving 14 bases between them. DNA for the CDR3: TGCAGTGCTAGAACTTCCCCGTCGGGGACCCAGTACTTC. Translation gives CSARTSPSGTQYF.

This clonotype was seen only a few times. The V and J genes are TRBV7-9 and TRBJ1-1; D is ambiguous. With 5 bases removed from V and 4 bases from J, the gap between germline ends came to 23 bases. The CDR3 has 17 amino acids. Germline CDR1 reads SEHNR; CDR2 reads FQNEAQ (reference sequence). The CDR3 loop reads CASSQPPGPVGITEAFF. The CDR3 bases are TGTGCCAGCAGCCAACCACCGGGCCCGGTGGGGATCACTGAAGCTTTCTTT. Based on the CDR3 plus reference TRBV7-9 and TRBJ1-1, the full variable domain is DTGVSQNPRHKITKRGQNVTFRCDPISEHNRLYWYRQTLGQGPEFLTYFQNEAQLEKSRLLSDRFSAERPKGSFSTLEIQRTEQGDSAMYLCASSQPPGPVGITEAFFGQGTRLTVV.